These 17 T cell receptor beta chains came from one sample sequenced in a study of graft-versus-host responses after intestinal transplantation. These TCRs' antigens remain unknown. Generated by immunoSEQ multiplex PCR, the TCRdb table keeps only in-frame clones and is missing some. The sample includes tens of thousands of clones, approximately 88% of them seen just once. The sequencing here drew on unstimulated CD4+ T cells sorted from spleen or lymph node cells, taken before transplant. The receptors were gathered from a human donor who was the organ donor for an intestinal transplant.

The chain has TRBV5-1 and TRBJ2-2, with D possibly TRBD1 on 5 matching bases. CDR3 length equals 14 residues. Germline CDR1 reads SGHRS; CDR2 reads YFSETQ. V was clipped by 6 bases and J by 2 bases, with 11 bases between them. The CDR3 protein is CASNPGQNTGELFF. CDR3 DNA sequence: TGCGCCAGCAATCCAGGACAAAACACCGGGGAGCTGTTTTTT.

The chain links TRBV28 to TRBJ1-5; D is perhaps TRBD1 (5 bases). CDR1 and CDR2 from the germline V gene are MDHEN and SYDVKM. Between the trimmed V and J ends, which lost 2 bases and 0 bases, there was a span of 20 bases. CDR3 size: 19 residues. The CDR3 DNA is TGTGCCAGCAGTTTAGGGGACCTCGGGGGGGGGTATAGCAATCAGCCCCAGCATTTT. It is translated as CASSLGDLGGGYSNQPQHF.

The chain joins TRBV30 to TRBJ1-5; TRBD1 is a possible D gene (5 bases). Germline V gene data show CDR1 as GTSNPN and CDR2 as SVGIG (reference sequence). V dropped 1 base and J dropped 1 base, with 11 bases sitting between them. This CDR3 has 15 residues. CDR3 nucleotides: TGTGCCTGGAGTGAAGGGGATAGGAGCAATCAGCCCCAGCATTTT. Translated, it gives CAWSEGDRSNQPQHF.

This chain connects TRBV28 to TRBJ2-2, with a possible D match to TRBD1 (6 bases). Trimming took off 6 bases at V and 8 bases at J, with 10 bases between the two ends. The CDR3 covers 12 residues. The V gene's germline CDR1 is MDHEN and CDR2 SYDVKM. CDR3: CASRTGRGELFF. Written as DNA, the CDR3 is TGTGCCAGCAGGACAGGCAGGGGGGAGCTGTTTTTT.

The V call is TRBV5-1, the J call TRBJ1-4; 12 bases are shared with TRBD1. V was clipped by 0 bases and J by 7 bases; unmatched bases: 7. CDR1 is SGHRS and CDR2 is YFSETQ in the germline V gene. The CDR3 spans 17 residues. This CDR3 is CASSLVGQGAPGEKLFF. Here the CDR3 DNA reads TGCGCCAGCAGCTTGGTGGGACAGGGGGCGCCGGGTGAAAAACTGTTTTTT.

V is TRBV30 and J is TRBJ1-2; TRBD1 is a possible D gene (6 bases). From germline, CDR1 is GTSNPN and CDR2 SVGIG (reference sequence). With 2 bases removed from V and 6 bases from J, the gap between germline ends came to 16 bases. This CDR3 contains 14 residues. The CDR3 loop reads CAWSKQGITHGYTF. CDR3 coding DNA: TGTGCCTGGAGTAAACAGGGAATAACACATGGCTACACCTTC.

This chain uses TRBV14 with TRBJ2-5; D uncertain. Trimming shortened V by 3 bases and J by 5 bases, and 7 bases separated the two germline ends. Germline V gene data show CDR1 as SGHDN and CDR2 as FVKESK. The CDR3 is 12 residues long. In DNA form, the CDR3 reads TGTGCCAGCAGCCAGGTCCAGGAGACCCAGTACTTC. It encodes CASSQVQETQYF.

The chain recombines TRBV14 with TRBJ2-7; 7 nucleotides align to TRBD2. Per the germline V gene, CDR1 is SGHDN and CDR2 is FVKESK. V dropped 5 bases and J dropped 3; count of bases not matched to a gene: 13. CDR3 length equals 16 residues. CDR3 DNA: TGTGCCAGCAGCTCCTTGAGTGCGGGGGTTTTCTACGAGCAGTACTTC. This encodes CASSSLSAGVFYEQYF.

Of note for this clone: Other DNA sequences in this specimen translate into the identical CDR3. The CDR3 loop reads CASSPTTGNTEAFF. The CDR3 nucleotides read TGTGCCAGCTCCCCGACGACAGGGAACACTGAAGCTTTCTTT. The chain links TRBV18 to TRBJ1-1; a possible D gene is TRBD1 (6 bases). The CDR3 sequence is 14 residues long. Germline V CDR1 and CDR2: KGHSH, LQKENI. V was pared by 6 bases and J by 1 base, with 12 bases between.

CDR3 DNA: TGTGCCAGCAGTTTAGGGGTGCAGGGCGAGCAGTACTTC. Translation gives CASSLGVQGEQYF. V and J are TRBV28 and TRBJ2-7, with D possibly matching TRBD1 (5 bases). The V end was cut by 2 bases, the J end by 6 bases, with 11 bases between. This CDR3 comprises 13 residues. The germline V gene encodes CDR1 MDHEN and CDR2 SYDVKM.

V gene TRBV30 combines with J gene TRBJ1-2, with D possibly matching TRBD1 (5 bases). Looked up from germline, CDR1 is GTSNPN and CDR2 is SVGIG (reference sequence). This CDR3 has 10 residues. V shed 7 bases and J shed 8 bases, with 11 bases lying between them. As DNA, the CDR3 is TGTGCCTACTCGGGGGGAGGCTACACCTTC. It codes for CAYSGGGYTF.

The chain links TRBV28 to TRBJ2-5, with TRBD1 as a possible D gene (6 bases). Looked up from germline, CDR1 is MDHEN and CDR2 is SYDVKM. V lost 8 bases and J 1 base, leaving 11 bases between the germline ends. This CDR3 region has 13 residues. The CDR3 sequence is CASREGGQETQYF. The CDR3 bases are TGTGCCAGCCGGGAAGGGGGCCAAGAGACCCAGTACTTC.

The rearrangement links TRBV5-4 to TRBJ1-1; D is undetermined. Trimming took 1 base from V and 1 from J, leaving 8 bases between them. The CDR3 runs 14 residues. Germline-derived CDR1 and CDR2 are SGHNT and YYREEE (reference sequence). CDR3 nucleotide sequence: TGTGCCAGCAGCTTGCAACTGCCGAACACTGAAGCTTTCTTT. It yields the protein CASSLQLPNTEAFF.

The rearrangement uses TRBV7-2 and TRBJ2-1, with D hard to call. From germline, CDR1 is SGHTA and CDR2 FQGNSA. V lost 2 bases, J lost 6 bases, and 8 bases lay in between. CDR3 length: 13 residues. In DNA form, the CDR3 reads TGTGCCAGCAGCTTACTACGTCCCAATGAGCAGTTCTTC. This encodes CASSLLRPNEQFF.

In nucleotides, the CDR3 is TGTGCCAGCAGTGGGAGGGGCTTTGAAGCTTTCTTT. Amino acids: CASSGRGFEAFF. The genes are TRBV27 and TRBJ1-1; weak D call: TRBD1 (5 bases). Germline loops: CDR1 MNHEY, CDR2 SMNVEV (reference sequence). The CDR3 is made up of 12 amino acids. V was pared by 5 bases and J by 7 bases, with 11 bases between.

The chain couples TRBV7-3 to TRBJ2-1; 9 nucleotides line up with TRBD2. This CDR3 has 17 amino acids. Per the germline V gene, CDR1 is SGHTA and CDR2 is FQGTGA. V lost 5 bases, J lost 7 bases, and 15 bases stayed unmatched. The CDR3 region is CASSLHLGSSGRNEQFF. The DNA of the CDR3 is TGTGCCAGCAGCCTACACCTGGGTAGTAGCGGGAGAAATGAGCAGTTCTTC.

The CDR3 reads CSGHRSGTDTQYF. The CDR3 DNA sequence: TGCAGCGGCCACAGGTCCGGCACAGATACGCAGTATTTT. The chain joins TRBV29-1 to TRBJ2-3, with D perhaps matching TRBD1 (5 bases). Trimming took 7 bases from V and 1 from J, leaving 12 bases between them. The CDR3 totals 13 residues. The germline gives CDR1 SQVTM, CDR2 ANQGSEA.